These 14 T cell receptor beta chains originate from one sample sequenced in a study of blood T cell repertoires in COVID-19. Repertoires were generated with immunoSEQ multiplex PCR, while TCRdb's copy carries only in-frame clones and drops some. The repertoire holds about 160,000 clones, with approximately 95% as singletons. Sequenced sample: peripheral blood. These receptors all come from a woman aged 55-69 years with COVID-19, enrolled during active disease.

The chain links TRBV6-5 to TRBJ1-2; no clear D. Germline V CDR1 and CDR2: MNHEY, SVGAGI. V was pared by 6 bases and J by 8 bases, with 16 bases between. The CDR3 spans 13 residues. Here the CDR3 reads CASRPRGAMGYTF. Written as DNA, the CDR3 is TGTGCCAGCAGGCCTCGGGGAGCTATGGGCTACACCTTC.

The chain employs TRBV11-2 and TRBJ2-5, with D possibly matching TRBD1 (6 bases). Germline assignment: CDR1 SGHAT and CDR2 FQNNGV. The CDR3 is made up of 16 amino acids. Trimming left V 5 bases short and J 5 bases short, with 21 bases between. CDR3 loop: CASSPGQLWSKETQYF. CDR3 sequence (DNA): TGTGCCAGCAGCCCCGGACAGCTATGGAGTAAGGAGACCCAGTACTTC.

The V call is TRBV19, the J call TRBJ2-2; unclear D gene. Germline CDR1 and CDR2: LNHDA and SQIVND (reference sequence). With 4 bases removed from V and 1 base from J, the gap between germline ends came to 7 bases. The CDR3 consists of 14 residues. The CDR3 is CASSSTGNTGELFF. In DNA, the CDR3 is TGTGCCAGTAGTAGTACGGGGAACACCGGGGAGCTGTTTTTT.

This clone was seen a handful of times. The CDR3: CASSYPTRTGLFYGYTF. The CDR3 DNA is TGTGCCAGCAGTTACCCAACACGGACAGGGCTATTCTATGGCTACACCTTC. The J gene is TRBJ1-2, the V gene TRBV6-2 or TRBV6-3; TRBD1 matches at 8 bases. This CDR3 comprises 17 residues. Germline trimming cut 2 bases from V and 4 bases from J; bases unmatched to any gene: 12. Germline V gene sequence: CDR1 MNHEY, CDR2 SVGEGT.

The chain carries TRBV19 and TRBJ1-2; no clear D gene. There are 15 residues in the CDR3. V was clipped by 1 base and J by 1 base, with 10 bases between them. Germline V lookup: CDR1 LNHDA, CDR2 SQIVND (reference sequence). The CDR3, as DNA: TGTGCCAGTAGTATAGGATACTTAAATAACTATGGCTACACCTTC. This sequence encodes CASSIGYLNNYGYTF.

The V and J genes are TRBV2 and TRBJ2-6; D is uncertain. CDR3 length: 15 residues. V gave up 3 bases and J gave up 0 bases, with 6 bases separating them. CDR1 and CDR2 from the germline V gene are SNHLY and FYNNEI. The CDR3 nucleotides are TGTGCCAGCAGTGACGGGTACTCTGGGGCCAACGTCCTGACTTTC. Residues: CASSDGYSGANVLTF.

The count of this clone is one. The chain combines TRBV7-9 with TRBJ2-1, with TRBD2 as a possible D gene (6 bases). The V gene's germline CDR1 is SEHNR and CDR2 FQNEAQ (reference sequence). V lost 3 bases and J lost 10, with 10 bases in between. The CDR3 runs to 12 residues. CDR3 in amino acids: CASSFPAGEQFF. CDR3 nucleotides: TGTGCCAGCAGCTTCCCCGCGGGGGAGCAGTTCTTC. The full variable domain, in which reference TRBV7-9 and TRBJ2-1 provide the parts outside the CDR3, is DTGVSQNPRHKITKRGQNVTFRCDPISEHNRLYWYRQTLGQGPEFLTYFQNEAQLEKSRLLSDRFSAERPKGSFSTLEIQRTEQGDSAMYLCASSFPAGEQFFGPGTRLTVL.

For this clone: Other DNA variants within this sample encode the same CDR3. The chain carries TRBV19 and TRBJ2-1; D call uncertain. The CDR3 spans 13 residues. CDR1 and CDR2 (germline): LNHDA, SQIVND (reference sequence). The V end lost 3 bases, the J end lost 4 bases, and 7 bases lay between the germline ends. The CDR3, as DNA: TGTGCCAGTAGTATTGGCAGTTACAATGAGCAGTTCTTC. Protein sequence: CASSIGSYNEQFF.

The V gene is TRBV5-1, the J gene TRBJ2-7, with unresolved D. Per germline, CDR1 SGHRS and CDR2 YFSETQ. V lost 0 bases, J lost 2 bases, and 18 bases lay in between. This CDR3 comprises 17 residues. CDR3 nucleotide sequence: TGCGCCAGCAGCTTGGAAGCCGGGTCGGGTAGGCCCTACGAGCAGTACTTC. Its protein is CASSLEAGSGRPYEQYF.

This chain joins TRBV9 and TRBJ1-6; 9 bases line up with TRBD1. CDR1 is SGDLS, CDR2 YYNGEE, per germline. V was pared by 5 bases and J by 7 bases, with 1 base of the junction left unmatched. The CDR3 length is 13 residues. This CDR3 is CASSGQGNSPLHF. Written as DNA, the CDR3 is TGTGCCAGCAGTGGACAGGGGAATTCACCCCTCCACTTT.

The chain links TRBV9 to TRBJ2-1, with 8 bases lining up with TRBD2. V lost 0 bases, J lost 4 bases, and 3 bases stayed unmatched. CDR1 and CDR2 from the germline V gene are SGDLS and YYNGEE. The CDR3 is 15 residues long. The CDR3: CASSVDGGEYNEQFF. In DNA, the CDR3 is TGTGCCAGCAGCGTAGACGGGGGGGAATACAATGAGCAGTTCTTC.

The CDR3 nucleotides are TGTGCCAGCAGGGAACGGGGACACTATAATTCACCCCTCCACTTT. Its translation is CASRERGHYNSPLHF. The chain carries TRBV5-8 and TRBJ1-6; D may be TRBD1 (6 bases). V gave up 5 bases and J gave up 3 bases, with 12 bases separating them. The germline V gene encodes CDR1 SGHTS and CDR2 YDEGEE. The CDR3 is 15 amino acids.

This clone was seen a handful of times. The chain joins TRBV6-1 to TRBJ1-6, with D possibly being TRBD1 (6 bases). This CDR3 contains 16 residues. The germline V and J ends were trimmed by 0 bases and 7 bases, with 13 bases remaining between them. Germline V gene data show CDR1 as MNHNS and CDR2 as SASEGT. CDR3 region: CASSEALGARNSPLHF. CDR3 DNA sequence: TGTGCCAGCAGTGAAGCGCTGGGGGCGCGGAATTCACCCCTCCACTTT.

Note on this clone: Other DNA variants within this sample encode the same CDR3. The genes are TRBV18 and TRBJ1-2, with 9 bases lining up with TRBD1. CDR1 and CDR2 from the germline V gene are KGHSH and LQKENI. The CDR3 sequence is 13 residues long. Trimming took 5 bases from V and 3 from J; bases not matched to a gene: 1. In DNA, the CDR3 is TGTGCCAGCTCAAGACAGGGGGACTATGGCTACACCTTC. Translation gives CASSRQGDYGYTF.